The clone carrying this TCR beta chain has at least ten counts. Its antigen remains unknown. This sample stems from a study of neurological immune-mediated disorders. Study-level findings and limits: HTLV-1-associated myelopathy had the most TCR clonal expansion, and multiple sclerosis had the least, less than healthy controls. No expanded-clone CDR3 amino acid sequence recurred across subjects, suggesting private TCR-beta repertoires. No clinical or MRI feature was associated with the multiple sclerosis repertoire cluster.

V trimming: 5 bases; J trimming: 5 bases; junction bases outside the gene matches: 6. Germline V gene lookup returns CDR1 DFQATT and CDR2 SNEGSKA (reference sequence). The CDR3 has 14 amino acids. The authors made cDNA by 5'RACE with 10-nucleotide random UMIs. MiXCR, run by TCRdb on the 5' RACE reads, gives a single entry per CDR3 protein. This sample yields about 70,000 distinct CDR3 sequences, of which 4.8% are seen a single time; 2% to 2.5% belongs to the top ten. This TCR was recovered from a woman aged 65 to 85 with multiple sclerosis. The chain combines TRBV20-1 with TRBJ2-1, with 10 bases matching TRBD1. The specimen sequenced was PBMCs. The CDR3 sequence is CSAERGTGDNEQFF. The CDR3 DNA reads TGCAGTGCTGAGCGCGGGACAGGGGACAATGAGCAGTTCTTC.